The 19 T cell receptor beta chains reported below all come from one sample, sequenced in a study of blood T cell repertoires in COVID-19. This table comes from immunoSEQ multiplex PCR, and its TCRdb copy is limited to in-frame clones, with some not included. Of under 250,000 clones listed, around four fifths are singletons. The sample consisted of peripheral blood. The receptors come from a man aged 45 to 65 with active or convalescent COVID-19.

The rearrangement links TRBV13 to TRBJ1-4; 11 bases line up with TRBD1. The germline CDR1 and CDR2 sequences are PRHDT and FYEKMQ (reference sequence). V lost 4 bases to trimming and J lost 8 bases; unmatched junction nucleotides: 12. CDR3 size: 17 residues. For the CDR3, the DNA is TGTGCCAGCAGCTCACGGGACAGGGGGAAGTTGAAGGAAAAACTGTTTTTT. Protein sequence: CASSSRDRGKLKEKLFF.

The chain uses TRBV9 and TRBJ2-6; 9 bases are a match to TRBD1. V was clipped by 4 bases and J by 2 bases; unmatched bases: 4. The germline gives CDR1 SGDLS, CDR2 YYNGEE. The CDR3 length is 16 residues. The CDR3 here is CASSSNRGPGANVLTF. The CDR3 DNA reads TGTGCCAGCAGCTCAAACAGGGGGCCTGGGGCCAACGTCCTGACTTTC.

In this sample, this clone turned up a few times. This chain joins TRBV18 and TRBJ1-1; D possibly corresponds to TRBD1 (5 bases). Trimming took off 3 bases at V and 4 bases at J, with 21 bases between the two ends. CDR3 length: 17 amino acids. CDR1 is KGHSH and CDR2 is LQKENI in the germline V gene. The CDR3 spells CASSPLPVGTGVTEAFF. CDR3 nucleotide sequence: TGTGCCAGCTCACCCCTACCAGTGGGGACTGGGGTCACTGAAGCTTTCTTT. The whole variable domain, remainder taken from reference TRBV18 and TRBJ1-1, is NAGVMQNPRHLVRRRGQEARLRCSPMKGHSHVYWYRQLPEEGLKFMVYLQKENIIDESGMPKERFSAEFPKEGPSILRIQQVVRGDSAAYFCASSPLPVGTGVTEAFFGQGTRLTVV.

The V and J genes are TRBV5-4 and TRBJ2-7; the match to TRBD1 covers 8 bases. This CDR3 has 12 residues. Germline lookup yields CDR1 SGHNT and CDR2 YYREEE (reference sequence). Germline trimming cut 0 bases from V and 12 bases from J; bases unmatched to any gene: 5. The CDR3 bases are TGTGCCAGCAGCTTGGGACAGGGGAATACGTACTTC. Translation gives CASSLGQGNTYF.

This sequence joins TRBV14 and TRBJ1-1, with D unclear. The CDR3 length is 14 residues. V dropped 2 bases and J dropped 0 bases, with 7 bases sitting between them. CDR1 SGHDN and CDR2 FVKESK come from the germline V gene. The CDR3 nucleotides are TGTGCCAGCAGCCAAACAATTATGAACACTGAAGCTTTCTTT. Translation gives CASSQTIMNTEAFF.

V gene TRBV7-8 combines with J gene TRBJ1-1; 9 bases are a match to TRBD1. Unmatched junction bases numbered 5, after V lost 3 bases and J lost 0 bases. Germline-derived CDR1 and CDR2 are SGHVS and FQNEAQ. This CDR3 has 16 amino acids. The CDR3 here is CASSLGGQGMNTEAFF. The CDR3 nucleotides read TGTGCCAGCAGCTTGGGTGGACAGGGGATGAACACTGAAGCTTTCTTT.

The chain links TRBV29-1 to TRBJ2-7; the D gene is possibly TRBD1 (6 bases). The CDR3 is 15 residues long. Germline CDR1 and CDR2: SQVTM and ANQGSEA. The V and J ends lost 6 bases and 6 bases respectively, with 24 bases between them. In DNA, the CDR3 is TGCAGCGTCAAGGACAGAAACAGACCTACTGGCGAGCAGTACTTC. Residues: CSVKDRNRPTGEQYF.

The chain recombines TRBV5-1 with TRBJ2-7; TRBD1 is a possible D gene (6 bases). The CDR3 contains 13 residues. The V and J ends lost 5 bases and 6 bases respectively, with 15 bases between them. The germline V gene has CDR1 SGHRS and CDR2 YFSETQ. In DNA form, the CDR3 reads TGCGCCAGCAGATTAGGGGGTCAAGGCGAGCAGTACTTC. Translating gives CASRLGGQGEQYF.

V usage is TRBV30 and J usage is TRBJ1-2; no definite D call. Germline loops: CDR1 GTSNPN, CDR2 SVGIG (reference sequence). V lost 5 bases and J lost 5, with 9 bases in between. The CDR3 consists of 11 residues. The CDR3 is CAWVYNYGYTF. CDR3 nucleotides: TGTGCCTGGGTCTATAATTATGGCTACACCTTC.

This chain joins TRBV3-1 (or the pseudogene TRBV3-2) and TRBJ1-1; D gene ambiguous. Between the trimmed V and J ends, which lost 5 bases and 0 bases, there was a span of 13 bases. Looked up from germline, CDR1 is LGHDT and CDR2 is YNNKEL (reference sequence). The CDR3 has 15 residues. As DNA, the CDR3 is TGTGCCAGCAGCTTACCGGGGAGACTGAACACTGAAGCTTTCTTT. It specifies CASSLPGRLNTEAFF.

This clone was detected once. The chain links TRBV12-5 to TRBJ2-1, with 8 bases identical to TRBD1. Looked up from germline, CDR1 is LGHNT and CDR2 is FRNRAP. This CDR3 is 15 amino acids long. The junction had 12 bases not matched to a gene; V was cut back by 5 bases and J by 9 bases. The CDR3 sequence: CASGTGQGWGIEQFF. The CDR3 DNA is TGTGCTAGTGGTACCGGACAGGGTTGGGGGATTGAGCAGTTCTTC.

The sample holds one count of this clone. The rearrangement joins TRBV27 to TRBJ2-1, with 8 nucleotides matching TRBD2. This CDR3 contains 16 residues. V was clipped by 5 bases and J by 5 bases; unmatched bases: 11. Germline V gene sequence: CDR1 MNHEY, CDR2 SMNVEV (reference sequence). As DNA, the CDR3 is TGTGCCAGCAGTGTCCGTATAGCGGGGCTTCACAATGAGCAGTTCTTC. It codes for CASSVRIAGLHNEQFF.

The chain links TRBV5-1 to TRBJ2-3; D is unclear. Germline lookup yields CDR1 SGHRS and CDR2 YFSETQ. CDR3 size: 12 residues. V was pared by 4 bases and J by 3 bases, with 6 bases between. Here the CDR3 reads CASSRVTDTQYF. CDR3 in DNA: TGCGCCAGCAGCCGGGTGACAGATACGCAGTATTTT.

There are a few counts of this clone. This chain uses TRBV9 with TRBJ2-7; 9 bases fit TRBD1. The CDR3 length is 16 residues. J was trimmed by 3 bases and V by 0 bases; bases with no gene match: 7. Germline V gene data show CDR1 as SGDLS and CDR2 as YYNGEE. This chain's CDR3 is CASSVGSWDRDYEQYF. The DNA of the CDR3 is TGTGCCAGCAGCGTAGGGAGCTGGGACAGGGACTACGAGCAGTACTTC. Using reference TRBV9 and TRBJ2-7 for the parts outside the CDR3, the full variable domain is DSGVTQTPKHLITATGQRVTLRCSPRSGDLSVYWYQQSLDQGLQFLIQYYNGEERAKGNILERFSAQQFPDLHSELNLSSLELGDSALYFCASSVGSWDRDYEQYFGPGTRLTVT.

This clone has just a few counts. The chain employs TRBV3-1 (or the pseudogene TRBV3-2) and TRBJ2-1, with 8 bases identical to TRBD1. Germline lookup yields CDR1 LGHDT and CDR2 YNNKEL (reference sequence). After removal of 4 bases from V and 7 bases from J, the junction contained 15 bases not matched to a gene. The CDR3 contains 17 residues. CDR3 region: CASSPPKGPRQGNEQFF. DNA of the CDR3: TGTGCCAGCAGCCCCCCGAAGGGCCCCCGACAGGGGAATGAGCAGTTCTTC.

The rearrangement uses TRBV10-3 and TRBJ2-7, with D possibly being TRBD1 (6 bases). Germline V gene data show CDR1 as ENHRY and CDR2 as SYGVKD. V was shortened by 2 bases and J by 0 bases, with 14 bases between the two germline ends. This CDR3 region has 16 residues. The CDR3 loop is CAISETSRGNSYEQYF. As DNA, the CDR3 is TGTGCCATCAGTGAGACTTCCAGGGGAAACTCCTACGAGCAGTACTTC.

This chain links TRBV9 with TRBJ2-5, with a weak D call TRBD2 (7 bases). CDR3 length: 14 residues. From germline, CDR1 is SGDLS and CDR2 YYNGEE. V was clipped by 4 bases and J by 4 bases, with 14 bases between them. The CDR3 protein is CASSRGGNLETQYF. CDR3 nucleotide sequence: TGTGCCAGCAGCAGGGGGGGGAACTTAGAGACCCAGTACTTC.

The V and J genes are TRBV7-2 and TRBJ2-7, with TRBD2 matching 13 bases. The CDR3 runs 14 residues. V was clipped by 5 bases and J by 6 bases; unmatched bases: 4. CDR1 and CDR2 (germline): SGHTA, FQGNSA. Here the CDR3 reads CASSPGTSGIEQYF. In DNA form, the CDR3 reads TGTGCCAGCAGCCCGGGGACTAGCGGGATCGAGCAGTACTTC.

The chain employs TRBV9 and TRBJ1-4; 8 nucleotides align to TRBD1. This CDR3 has 15 amino acids. V lost 4 bases and J lost 1; bases outside the gene matches: 3. The germline V gene has CDR1 SGDLS and CDR2 YYNGEE. CDR3 DNA sequence: TGTGCCAGCAGCTTTACAGGGGGAACTAATGAAAAACTGTTTTTT. Its protein is CASSFTGGTNEKLFF.